This T cell receptor (beta chain) was retrieved from a study of T-cell reconstitution after alpha-beta-depleted transplantation in children. The library targeted TCRbeta and was prepared with unique molecular identifiers. Via MiXCR, TCRdb re-called the PCR reads, giving one row per CDR3 protein. The table records 600,000 to 800,000 distinct CDR3 sequences, approximately 14% of them present only once. CDR3 length: 14 amino acids. With 8 bases removed from V and 2 bases from J, the gap between germline ends came to 14 bases. Study-level findings and limits: Surviving recipient T cells and thymic progenitors produced the high day-60 TCRbeta diversity seen in some patients. By about two months after transplant, alpha-beta T cells reportedly arose from several hundred graft clones that had expanded. At one year after transplant, newly produced T cells mostly accounted for T-cell counts and diversity.

In its sample, this clonotype was seen many times. Its antigen is unidentified. The sample consisted of PBMCs, taken before TCRalphabeta/CD19-depleted stem cell transplant. The genes are TRBV12-3 or TRBV12-4 and TRBJ2-3, with TRBD1 as a possible D gene (6 bases). The clonotype comes from a girl aged 2 to 10 with congenital amegakaryocytic thrombocytopenia, due to receive a stem cell transplant. Written as DNA, the CDR3 is TGTGCCAGCGGACACACAGGGCACACAGATACGCAGTATTTT. Translated, it gives CASGHTGHTDTQYF.